This TCR beta chain was found in a study of blood T cell repertoires in COVID-19. About the study: The United States, Italy and Spain supplied acute and convalescent COVID-19 samples.

In the source study's methods: From reference gene primer amplification, estimates of nucleated cell counts were derived. The assay was immunoSEQ multiplex PCR, and TCRdb's table has in-frame clones only and misses some. That table furnishes V, J and clone size, whereas the DNA furnished D and trimming. The sample records 250,000 to 300,000 clones, 83% being singletons. Germline V gene lookup returns CDR1 SGHRS and CDR2 YFSETQ. Between the trimmed V and J ends, which lost 5 bases and 6 bases, there was a span of 12 bases. The CDR3 runs to 14 residues. The table lists this clone with a few counts. This chain links TRBV5-1 with TRBJ1-6, with D unclear. The origin of this receptor is a man in his 60s who had recovered from COVID-19. The sequenced sample consisted of peripheral blood. The CDR3 protein is CASSEVSGNSPLHF. The CDR3 coding sequence is TGCGCCAGCAGTGAGGTTTCGGGTAATTCACCCCTCCACTTT.